Below are 30 T cell receptor beta chains sequenced from a single sample in a study of cytomegalovirus exposure and HLA in healthy donors. Both 60 Vbeta primers and 13 Jbeta primers went into the PCR. Only in-frame clones appear in the TCRdb table, and some are missing; sequencing was by immunoSEQ multiplex PCR. Of 150,000 to 200,000 clones detected, almost 80% appear once; the ten largest clones hold over 12%. The sample was PBMCs. These receptors originate from a man in his fifties or sixties in good health and CMV-seropositive.

The chain joins TRBV27 to TRBJ2-7, with TRBD1 as a possible D gene (5 bases). Germline V gene lookup returns CDR1 MNHEY and CDR2 SMNVEV (reference sequence). This CDR3 has 15 residues. With 0 bases removed from V and 6 bases from J, the gap between germline ends came to 15 bases. The CDR3 region has the DNA TGTGCCAGCAGTTTATCACCCCTCCAGGGTTCCGAGCAGTACGTC. Translation: CASSLSPLQGSEQYV.

The chain's CDR3 is CASSSPGTGADTQYF. The CDR3 DNA reads as TGTGCCAGCAGTTCACCCGGGACAGGGGCAGATACGCAGTATTTT. The chain carries TRBV6-5 and TRBJ2-3; 10 bases fit TRBD1. The J segment lost 4 bases and the V segment lost 4 bases, leaving 5 bases of the junction unmatched. Germline lookup yields CDR1 MNHEY and CDR2 SVGAGI. This CDR3 contains 15 residues.

The chain employs TRBV6-1 and TRBJ1-5, with D hard to call. This CDR3 has 14 residues. V shed 2 bases and J shed 2 bases, with 7 bases lying between them. The germline CDR1 and CDR2 sequences are MNHNS and SASEGT. This chain's CDR3 is CASSESGGNQPQHF. CDR3 in DNA: TGTGCCAGCAGTGAATCGGGAGGCAATCAGCCCCAGCATTTT.

The chain has TRBV5-1 and TRBJ1-2; 10 bases match TRBD1. V was pared by 3 bases and J by 3 bases, with 5 bases of the junction left unmatched. This CDR3 is 15 amino acids long. Germline V gives CDR1 SGHRS, CDR2 YFSETQ. CDR3 amino acids: CASSSRQGADYGYTF. The CDR3 region has the DNA TGCGCCAGCAGCTCCCGACAGGGGGCGGACTATGGCTACACCTTC. Full variable domain (outside the CDR3, taken from reference TRBV5-1 and TRBJ1-2): KAGVTQTPRYLIKTRGQQVTLSCSPISGHRSVSWYQQTPGQGLQFLFEYFSETQRNKGNFPGRFSGRQFSNSRSEMNVSTLELGDSALYLCASSSRQGADYGYTFGSGTRLTVV.

V is TRBV4-3 and J is TRBJ2-7; possibly TRBD1 for D (6 bases). The CDR3 totals 16 residues. From germline, CDR1 is LGHNA and CDR2 YSLEER. With 0 bases removed from V and 1 base from J, the gap between germline ends came to 13 bases. CDR3 DNA: TGCGCCAGCAGCCAAGATCGGACAGCCAAATCCTACGAGCAGTACTTC. This sequence encodes CASSQDRTAKSYEQYF.

The V call is TRBV28, the J call TRBJ2-3; a possible D gene is TRBD1 (6 bases). This CDR3 spans 16 amino acids. V was pared by 4 bases and J by 0 bases, with 14 bases between. Germline V CDR1 and CDR2: MDHEN, SYDVKM. This CDR3 reads CASSYDRKTSTDTQYF. In DNA, the CDR3 is TGTGCCAGCAGTTACGACAGGAAAACGAGCACAGATACGCAGTATTTT.

V and J are TRBV2 and TRBJ2-3; 7 nucleotides line up with TRBD1. Trimming took 4 bases from V and 6 from J; bases not matched to a gene: 4. Germline V CDR1 and CDR2: SNHLY, FYNNEI. There are 13 residues in the CDR3. CDR3: CASSGQGVDTQYF. CDR3 bases: TGTGCCAGCAGTGGGCAGGGGGTGGATACGCAGTATTTT.

In this sample, this clone turned up a few times. The CDR3: CASSQKTGERGYTF. In DNA, the CDR3 is TGCGCCAGCAGCCAAAAGACAGGGGAGCGGGGCTACACCTTC. The chain combines TRBV4-1 with TRBJ1-2; TRBD1 matches at 8 bases. Germline trimming cut 2 bases from V and 8 bases from J; bases unmatched to any gene: 7. CDR3 length: 14 residues. From germline, CDR1 is MGHRA and CDR2 YSYEKL.

The genes are TRBV4-1 and TRBJ2-4; unclear D gene. Trimming took 0 bases from V and 5 from J, leaving 14 bases between them. The CDR3 length is 16 residues. Per the germline V gene, CDR1 is MGHRA and CDR2 is YSYEKL. The CDR3 loop is CASSQDSSVAENIQYF. The CDR3, as DNA: TGCGCCAGCAGCCAAGATTCGAGCGTTGCAGAAAACATTCAGTACTTC.

Remarks on this clone: One end of the junction does not line up with germline, which may come from a read error. The rearrangement joins TRBV7-2 to TRBJ2-3; perhaps TRBD2 as D (6 bases). CDR1 is SGHTA, CDR2 FQGNSA, per germline. The CDR3 sequence is 15 residues long. The CDR3 region is CVSSLGTPPTDTQYF. CDR3 DNA sequence: TGTGTCAGCAGCCTCGGGACTCCCCCCACAGATACGCAGTATTTT.

This clone has just a few counts. The V and J genes are TRBV5-6 and TRBJ2-2; 10 nucleotides line up with TRBD1. There are 13 residues in the CDR3. J lost 8 bases, V lost 9 bases, and 7 bases had no gene match. Germline V gene data show CDR1 as SGHDT and CDR2 as YYEEEE. This chain's CDR3 is CAIQTGGLGELFF. CDR3 DNA sequence: TGTGCCATCCAGACAGGGGGCTTGGGGGAGCTGTTTTTT.

The V gene is TRBV4-2, the J gene TRBJ1-6; possibly TRBD1 for D (6 bases). CDR3 length: 19 residues. The V end was cut by 0 bases, the J end by 0 bases, with 15 bases between. The germline V gene encodes CDR1 LGHNA and CDR2 YNFKEQ. The DNA of the CDR3 is TGTGCCAGCAGCCAAGAAAATGTAAGGGGGAGCTCCTATAATTCACCCCTCCACTTT. Translated, it gives CASSQENVRGSSYNSPLHF.

V and J are TRBV13 and TRBJ1-1, with 9 nucleotides matching TRBD1. V was clipped by 4 bases and J by 3 bases; unmatched bases: 3. The CDR3 consists of 14 residues. The germline V gene has CDR1 PRHDT and CDR2 FYEKMQ (reference sequence). CDR3 amino acids: CASSWGQGDTEAFF. The CDR3 DNA reads TGTGCCAGCAGCTGGGGACAGGGAGACACTGAAGCTTTCTTT.

This clone has a handful of counts. The chain combines TRBV4-1 with TRBJ2-5, with 7 bases fitting TRBD2. Germline V lookup: CDR1 MGHRA, CDR2 YSYEKL. J gave up 5 bases and V 0 bases, and 3 bases lay outside the gene matches. The CDR3 totals 14 residues. CDR3 sequence reads: CASSQEWGGETQYF. CDR3 coding DNA: TGCGCCAGCAGCCAAGAGTGGGGGGGGGAGACCCAGTACTTC.

J is TRBJ1-4 and V is TRBV18; TRBD1 agrees at 8 bases. J gave up 5 bases and V 4 bases, and 6 bases lay outside the gene matches. Germline-derived CDR1 and CDR2 are KGHSH and LQKENI. CDR3 size: 15 residues. The DNA of the CDR3 is TGTGCCAGCTCACTGGACAGGGTAGGCAATGAAAAACTGTTTTTT. Translating it yields CASSLDRVGNEKLFF.

This sequence joins TRBV5-5 and TRBJ1-2, with TRBD1 matching over 7 bases. CDR1 and CDR2 (germline): SGHKS, YYEKEE (reference sequence). This CDR3 is built from 13 residues. V lost 4 bases to trimming and J lost 8 bases; unmatched junction nucleotides: 8. The CDR3 DNA reads as TGTGCCAGCAGCACGGCCACAGGGGTCGGCTACACCTTC. Amino acid sequence: CASSTATGVGYTF.

This clone was recorded only once. V and J are TRBV11-2 and TRBJ2-3, with D unresolved. Trimming left V 1 base short and J 5 bases short, with 4 bases between. Germline lookup yields CDR1 SGHAT and CDR2 FQNNGV. The CDR3 is 12 residues long. Written as DNA, the CDR3 is TGTGCCAGCAGCTTAGTAGTAGATACGCAGTATTTT. Protein: CASSLVVDTQYF.

J is TRBJ1-4 and V is TRBV4-3, with D possibly TRBD1 on 5 matching bases. Trimming removed 0 bases at V and 5 bases at J, with 10 bases between. Per the germline V gene, CDR1 is LGHNA and CDR2 is YSLEER. This CDR3 region has 15 residues. The CDR3 is CASSQDGPGNEKLFF. CDR3 nucleotides: TGCGCCAGCAGCCAAGATGGGCCAGGGAATGAAAAACTGTTTTTT.

The gene calls are TRBV28 and TRBJ1-4; 8 bases align to TRBD1. The CDR3 covers 15 residues. CDR1 is MDHEN and CDR2 is SYDVKM in the germline V gene. J gave up 8 bases and V 1 base, and 6 bases lay outside the gene matches. The CDR3 sequence is CASSLFGQGQEKLFF. The CDR3 nucleotides read TGTGCCAGCAGTTTATTTGGACAGGGTCAGGAAAAACTGTTTTTT.

This rearrangement joins TRBV6-1 to TRBJ1-1; TRBD1 aligns across 7 bases. This CDR3 has 14 amino acids. Germline V gene data show CDR1 as MNHNS and CDR2 as SASEGT. J was trimmed by 5 bases and V by 1 base; bases with no gene match: 4. The CDR3 sequence is CASSEGQGGTEAFF. CDR3 bases: TGTGCCAGCAGTGAAGGACAGGGTGGAACTGAAGCTTTCTTT.

This rearrangement joins TRBV29-1 to TRBJ2-3; TRBD2 agrees at 11 bases. After removal of 5 bases from V and 0 bases from J, the junction contained 4 bases not matched to a gene. The CDR3 is 15 residues long. Germline values: CDR1 SQVTM, CDR2 ANQGSEA. The CDR3: CSVILAGGSTDTQYF. The CDR3, as DNA: TGCAGCGTTATCTTAGCGGGGGGGAGCACAGATACGCAGTATTTT.

This clone was observed a few times. The rearrangement links TRBV7-9 to TRBJ2-4, with 7 nucleotides matching TRBD1. Per the germline V gene, CDR1 is SEHNR and CDR2 is FQNEAQ (reference sequence). V shed 3 bases and J 4 bases; nucleotides not matched to a gene: 3. The CDR3 covers 14 residues. The CDR3 bases are TGTGCCAGCAGCTTTTCGGGACAGAAAAACATTCAGTACTTC. This sequence encodes CASSFSGQKNIQYF.

The rearrangement joins TRBV4-3 to TRBJ2-1; 7 nucleotides align to TRBD2. This CDR3 region has 16 residues. The V gene end was trimmed by 0 bases and the J gene end by 0 bases; junction bases not matched to a gene: 2. CDR1 and CDR2 from the germline V gene are LGHNA and YSLEER. The CDR3 coding sequence is TGCGCCAGCAGCCAAGATGGGGGGGGCTCCTACAATGAGCAGTTCTTC. Residues: CASSQDGGGSYNEQFF.

This chain uses TRBV2 with TRBJ2-7; possibly TRBD1 for D (5 bases). The ends were cut back, 6 bases at V and 1 base at J, with 10 bases in the middle. CDR3 length: 13 residues. From germline, CDR1 is SNHLY and CDR2 FYNNEI. CDR3 amino acids: CASSLTASYEQYF. In DNA form, the CDR3 reads TGTGCCAGCAGCCTGACAGCATCCTACGAGCAGTACTTC.

The V call is TRBV18, the J call TRBJ2-6; possible D gene TRBD1, 5 bases. CDR1 is KGHSH and CDR2 is LQKENI in the germline V gene. The CDR3 totals 16 residues. The V end lost 0 bases, the J end lost 2 bases, and 8 bases lay between the germline ends. CDR3: CASSPPQGAGANVLTF. DNA of the CDR3: TGTGCCAGCTCACCACCGCAGGGTGCTGGGGCCAACGTCCTGACTTTC.

The sample holds a few counts of this clone. This chain connects TRBV9 to TRBJ1-1, with D maybe TRBD1 (5 bases). The CDR3 loop spans 16 amino acids. Germline CDR1 reads SGDLS; CDR2 reads YYNGEE. V lost 4 bases to trimming and J lost 1 base, with 17 bases between them. The CDR3 spells CASSPFWGEWNTEAFF. CDR3 in DNA: TGTGCCAGCAGCCCCTTTTGGGGGGAATGGAACACTGAAGCTTTCTTT.

The table lists this clone with a few counts. This chain joins TRBV5-1 and TRBJ1-1, with 8 bases lining up with TRBD1. The CDR3 loop spans 14 amino acids. V lost 4 bases, J lost 4 bases, and 6 bases stayed unmatched. Germline-derived CDR1 and CDR2 are SGHRS and YFSETQ. The CDR3 DNA reads TGCGCCAGCAGCCCTGGACAGGGATTCACTGAAGCTTTCTTT. As protein: CASSPGQGFTEAFF.

The chain is built from TRBV18 and TRBJ1-1; D call uncertain. The germline V gene encodes CDR1 KGHSH and CDR2 LQKENI. The CDR3 is made up of 15 amino acids. Trimming shortened V by 1 base and J by 1 base, and 10 bases separated the two germline ends. The CDR3: CASSPRRQPNTEAFF. In nucleotides, the CDR3 is TGTGCCAGCTCACCACGACGACAACCGAACACTGAAGCTTTCTTT.

This chain uses TRBV4-1 with TRBJ1-6; 8 positions match TRBD1. Unmatched junction bases numbered 18, after V lost 10 bases and J lost 7 bases. There are 17 residues in the CDR3. CDR1 and CDR2 (germline): MGHRA, YSYEKL. CDR3 residues: CANPSYYRDRYNSPLHF. The CDR3 DNA sequence: TGCGCCAACCCGAGTTACTATCGGGACAGGTACAATTCACCCCTCCACTTT.

The CDR3 DNA reads as TGTGCCAGCAGTTACTCGAAGGCAGGGTGGCAAGAGACCCAGTACTTC. Translated: CASSYSKAGWQETQYF. The chain has TRBV6-6 and TRBJ2-5; tentatively, D is TRBD1 (5 bases). Per germline, CDR1 MNHNY and CDR2 SVGAGI (reference sequence). The CDR3 contains 16 residues. Trimming left V 0 bases short and J 2 bases short, with 13 bases between.